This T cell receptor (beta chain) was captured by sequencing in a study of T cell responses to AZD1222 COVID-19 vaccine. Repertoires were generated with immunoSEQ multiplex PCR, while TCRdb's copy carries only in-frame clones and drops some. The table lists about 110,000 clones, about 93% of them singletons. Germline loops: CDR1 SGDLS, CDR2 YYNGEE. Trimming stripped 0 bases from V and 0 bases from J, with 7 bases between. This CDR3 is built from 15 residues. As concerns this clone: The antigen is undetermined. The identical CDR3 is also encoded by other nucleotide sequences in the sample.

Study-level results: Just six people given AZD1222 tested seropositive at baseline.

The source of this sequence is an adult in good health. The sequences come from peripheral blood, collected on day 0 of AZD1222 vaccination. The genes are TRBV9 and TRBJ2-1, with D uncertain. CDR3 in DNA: TGTGCCAGCAGCGTAGGTTCAAGCTCCTACAATGAGCAGTTCTTC. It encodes CASSVGSSSYNEQFF.